This T cell receptor beta chain was recorded in a study of vaccination and CD4 T cells after COVID-19. Described treatment: roughly ten-day PBMC culture with coronavirus spike peptide pools or control peptides (ViraFEST assay). Cultured CD4+ T-cell DNA underwent Oncomine TCR Beta short-read sequencing. TCRdb fed the PCR reads into MiXCR, producing one record per CDR3 protein. The sample carries 13,000 to 15,000 distinct CDR3 sequences, around 45% recorded once. This CDR3 is 16 amino acids long. V gave up 1 base and J gave up 10 bases; unmatched junction bases: 9. Germline-derived CDR1 and CDR2 are SGHTA and FQGNSA. This clonotype was recorded a few times. Its target is not known.

The rearrangement links TRBV7-2 to TRBJ2-7, with 14 bases that match TRBD2. The specimen sequenced was CD4+ T cells from blood, cultured in vitro. The TCR sequence derives from a human donor who had recovered from COVID-19. CDR3 DNA sequence: TGTGCCAGCAGCTTAGGTCGGCGGACTAGCGGGGGGCTCCAGTACTTC. Translated: CASSLGRRTSGGLQYF.